This TCR beta chain was captured by sequencing in a study of T cells in Graves' hyperthyroidism and ophthalmopathy. TCR beta CDR3 regions were amplified from RNA transcripts. HTBI primers drove first-round RT-PCR of the TCR CDR3. TCRdb called the multiplex PCR reads again in MiXCR, with one record for every CDR3 protein. The sample yields around 610,000 distinct CDR3 sequences, roughly 14% seen once. Criteria for exclusion of patients were uncontrolled infection, other autoimmune disease, pregnancy or lactation. Ten or more counts support this clonotype. The CDR3 is 20 residues long. CDR1 and CDR2 from the germline V gene are MGHDK and SYGVNS. V gave up 5 bases and J gave up 2 bases; unmatched junction bases: 21.

The sequence was collected from a woman between 40 and 55 years old with Graves' ophthalmopathy. Sequences were obtained from blood. The V and J genes are TRBV25-1 and TRBJ1-5; 7 nucleotides align to TRBD1. CDR3 DNA: TGTGCCAGCAGTACGACAACCGGGACAGCCAGCCGCCGAGGCAATCAGCCCCAGCATTTT. Translating gives CASSTTTGTASRRGNQPQHF.